The clone carrying this TCR beta chain appeared many times. What it recognizes is unknown. Germline trimming cut 4 bases from V and 7 bases from J; bases unmatched to any gene: 8. The CDR3 covers 15 residues. Per the germline V gene, CDR1 is LNHNV and CDR2 is YYDKDF (reference sequence). This specimen comes from a study of T-cell reconstitution after alpha-beta-depleted transplantation in children. Construction of the TCRbeta library involved unique molecular identifiers. Using its own MiXCR run on the PCR reads, TCRdb lists one record per CDR3 protein. The table lists around 240,000 distinct CDR3 sequences, approximately 8% of them singletons, with approximately 6.3% in the top ten. Overall study findings and caveats: Surviving recipient T cells and thymic progenitors accounted for the high day-60 TCRbeta diversity observed in some patients. It was newly produced T cells that mostly accounted for T-cell counts and diversity one year after transplant. The study reportedly traced alpha-beta T cells about two months after transplant to several hundred expanded graft clones.

The origin of this receptor is a male patient under 18 who had a stem cell transplant for acute lymphoblastic leukemia, so the T cells may come from the graft donor. This chain joins TRBV15 and TRBJ2-5, with TRBD2 identical over 11 bases. Material: PBMCs, mostly from graft donor cells, obtained 180 days after TCRalphabeta/CD19-depleted stem cell transplant. The CDR3 region is CATSTTRTSGSTQYF. DNA of the CDR3: TGTGCCACCAGCACCACCCGGACTAGCGGGTCGACCCAGTACTTC.